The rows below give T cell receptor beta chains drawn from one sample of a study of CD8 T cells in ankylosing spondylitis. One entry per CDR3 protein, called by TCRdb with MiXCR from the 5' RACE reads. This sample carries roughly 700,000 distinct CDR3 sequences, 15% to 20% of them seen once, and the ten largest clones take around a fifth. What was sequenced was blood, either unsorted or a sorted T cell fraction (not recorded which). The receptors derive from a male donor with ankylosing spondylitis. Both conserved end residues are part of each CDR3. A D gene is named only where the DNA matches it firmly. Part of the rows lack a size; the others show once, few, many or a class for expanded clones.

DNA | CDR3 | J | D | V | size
TGTGCCAGCAGCTCTAGCGGGAGGGCCTCTTACGAGCAGTACTTC | CASSSSGRASYEQYF | TRBJ2-7 | TRBD2 | TRBV7-2 | few
TGTGCCAGCAGTTTCGGCGGGGAACAGCCCCAGCATTTT | CASSFGGEQPQHF | TRBJ1-5 | . | TRBV12-3/TRBV12-4 | .
TGCAGTGCTAGAGTAAGGGGCTACGAGCAGTACTTC | CSARVRGYEQYF | TRBJ2-7 | . | TRBV20-1 | .
TGTGCCAGCAGCCCTAGCGGGGGGAGGCCCTACAATGAGCAGTTCTTC | CASSPSGGRPYNEQFF | TRBJ2-1 | TRBD2 | TRBV7-9 | .
TGCAGTGCTAGAGACCCGGACAGTGGGTCGTACGAGCAGTACTTC | CSARDPDSGSYEQYF | TRBJ2-7 | . | TRBV20-1 | .
TGTGCCAGCAGTTTACAGGCGAGCTCCTATAATTCACCCCTCCACTTT | CASSLQASSYNSPLHF | TRBJ1-6 | . | TRBV27 | .
TGTGCCAGCAGTACCCGGACAAACACCGGGGAGCTGTTTTTT | CASSTRTNTGELFF | TRBJ2-2 | . | TRBV6-2/TRBV6-3 | once
TGTGCCAGCAGCGATAGTGCGGGAGAACTTTACGAGCAGTACTTC | CASSDSAGELYEQYF | TRBJ2-7 | TRBD2 | TRBV3-1 | few
TGTGCCATCAGTGACTTTGGCCGGGTACTCTATGGCTACACCTTC | CAISDFGRVLYGYTF | TRBJ1-2 | . | TRBV10-3 | few
TGCAGCGTTGAAATTGGTGGACCCGGGGCAGCTGAAGCTTTCTTT | CSVEIGGPGAAEAFF | TRBJ1-1 | . | TRBV29-1 | few
TGCAGCGTTGAGGACGGACTGAACACTGAAGCTTTCTTT | CSVEDGLNTEAFF | TRBJ1-1 | . | TRBV29-1 | few
TGTGCCAGCAGTTTAAGTTTGGTCGGGGGGAAGAACACTGAAGCTTTCTTT | CASSLSLVGGKNTEAFF | TRBJ1-1 | . | TRBV12-3/TRBV12-4 | .
TGTGCCAGCAACCCTAGGGGAACTAGCGGGTACAATGAGCAGTTCTTC | CASNPRGTSGYNEQFF | TRBJ2-1 | TRBD2 | TRBV11-2 | many
TGCAGTGCTAGACAGGAGATCTCCTATGGCTACACCTTC | CSARQEISYGYTF | TRBJ1-2 | . | TRBV20-1 | few
TGTGCCAGCAGCCCGTGGGACAAAACTAAAGCTTTCTTT | CASSPWDKTKAFF | TRBJ1-1 | . | TRBV7-9 | .
TGCGCCAGCAGCCAAGAAGGGGGACAGTCTAATGAAAAACTGTTTTTT | CASSQEGGQSNEKLFF | TRBJ1-4 | TRBD1 | TRBV4-3 | .
TGCAGCGTCCCATGGCCACCAGGGGTTCTCTCCTACAATGAGCAGTTCTTC | CSVPWPPGVLSYNEQFF | TRBJ2-1 | . | TRBV29-1 | few
TGTGCCAGCAGCTTAGACAGGGTCGATGGCTACACCTTC | CASSLDRVDGYTF | TRBJ1-2 | . | TRBV11-2 | few
TGCAGCGTTGACAGTCTGGGCGAAGCTTTCTTT | CSVDSLGEAFF | TRBJ1-1 | . | TRBV29-1 | few
TGTGCCAGCAGTTTTGGGCTAGCGGGGCCTGGGTACTTC | CASSFGLAGPGYF | TRBJ2-4 | TRBD2 | TRBV12-3/TRBV12-4 | .
TGTGCCAGCAGCCCCTCTTGGGGGATCAATCAGCCCCAGCATTTT | CASSPSWGINQPQHF | TRBJ1-5 | . | TRBV5-5 | .
TGTGCCAGCAGTTTGGGCCCTACAGGGGCTAGCACAGATACGCAGTATTTT | CASSLGPTGASTDTQYF | TRBJ2-3 | TRBD1 | TRBV12-3/TRBV12-4 | .
TGTGCCAGCAGCCAAGATCTGTCCGGGACTGACCTACTCTACGAGCAGTACTTC | CASSQDLSGTDLLYEQYF | TRBJ2-7 | . | TRBV4-2 | .
TGCAGTGCTAGAGATCCTAGCGGGGCTTTCTGGGGCCGGGAGACCCAGTACTTC | CSARDPSGAFWGRETQYF | TRBJ2-5 | TRBD2 | TRBV20-1 | .
TGCAGTGCGGGAGGTGCCGGCGTCGGGGAGCTGTTTTTT | CSAGGAGVGELFF | TRBJ2-2 | . | TRBV20-1 | .
TGTGCCAGCAGCAGGCGGGGGAACCAAGAGACCCAGTACTTC | CASSRRGNQETQYF | TRBJ2-5 | TRBD2 | TRBV7-9 | .